A selection of T cell receptor beta chains follows, all from one sample in a study of shared clonotypes between healthy human individuals. Assay: immunoSEQ multiplex PCR; the TCRdb copy retains only in-frame clones and omits some. The sample records under 350,000 clones, roughly 91% being singletons. Sequencing was carried out using memory CD8+ T cells sorted from blood. Source of these receptors: a man between 18 and 35 years old in good health. The CDR3 runs from the conserved cysteine through the conserved F or W. Each record gives: J gene, V gene, CDR3 protein.

>TRBJ1-2|TRBV19
CASSIDREGEANYGYTF
>TRBJ2-7|TRBV6-5
CASSYYNGYEQYF
>TRBJ2-7|TRBV5-1
CASSLEGTGLYEQYF
>TRBJ1-6|TRBV7-9
CASSLPTGALTSPLHF
>TRBJ1-2|TRBV28
CASSPRTYGYTF
>TRBJ2-1|TRBV11-2
CASSLFLREDNEQFF
>TRBJ1-1|TRBV9
CASSVVQLNTEAFF
>TRBJ2-7|TRBV27
CASSFRGAEGSYEQYF
>TRBJ2-7|TRBV19
CASSPGTSGAYEQYF
>TRBJ2-5|TRBV13
CASSHLMAGGETQYF
>TRBJ2-7|TRBV27
CASSLSSGSYEQYF
>TRBJ2-5|TRBV5-1
CASTLSGLAGGPETQYF
>TRBJ2-2|TRBV7-2
CASSLVTTGELFF
>TRBJ1-2|TRBV6-6
CASSPIQGPNGYTF
>TRBJ2-7|TRBV4-3
CASSQDVQNEAYEQYF